Listed here are 26 T cell receptor beta chains from one sample, sequenced in a study of lymphopenia after photon versus proton radiotherapy. The table came from immunoSEQ multiplex PCR; TCRdb's copy has only in-frame clones and leaves some out. The sample includes about 160,000 clones, approximately 86% of them seen just once. The sample in question was peripheral blood, obtained from a patient treated with photon-based radiotherapy. The receptors were sampled from a man aged 50 to 59 with gastric cancer.

The chain combines TRBV11-2 with TRBJ2-3; D ambiguous. V lost 4 bases, J lost 6 bases, and 17 bases lay in between. The germline V gene encodes CDR1 SGHAT and CDR2 FQNNGV. CDR3 length: 15 amino acids. The CDR3 loop reads CASSSLDNPGDTQYF. The CDR3 nucleotides are TGTGCCAGCAGCTCCCTAGATAATCCGGGCGATACGCAGTATTTT.

V usage is TRBV19 and J usage is TRBJ2-3; TRBD2 agrees at 9 bases. Losses at the gene ends were 1 base for V and 1 base for J; bases not matched to a gene: 3. The CDR3 is 16 amino acids. Germline V lookup: CDR1 LNHDA, CDR2 SQIVND (reference sequence). CDR3 region: CASSIVRTSGTDTQYF. The CDR3 region has the DNA TGTGCCAGTAGTATAGTACGGACTAGCGGCACAGATACGCAGTATTTT.

The chain employs TRBV25-1 and TRBJ1-4; D not resolved. The CDR3 consists of 14 residues. The ends were cut back, 4 bases at V and 0 bases at J, with 6 bases in the middle. CDR1 is MGHDK, CDR2 SYGVNS, per germline. The CDR3 bases are TGTGCCAGCAGTGGGGATGCAACTAATGAAAAACTGTTTTTT. Encoded protein: CASSGDATNEKLFF.

The chain recombines TRBV9 with TRBJ2-3; D is ambiguous. The CDR3 contains 15 residues. Germline assignment: CDR1 SGDLS and CDR2 YYNGEE. V lost 3 bases and J lost 0, with 11 bases in between. CDR3 sequence (DNA): TGTGCCAGCAGCGCACCGGCGGACAGCACAGATACGCAGTATTTT. Translation: CASSAPADSTDTQYF.

The chain employs TRBV6-5 and TRBJ1-2; no clear D. The CDR3 has 14 residues. The V end lost 4 bases, the J end lost 8 bases, and 17 bases lay between the germline ends. Germline CDR1 MNHEY, CDR2 SVGAGI. The CDR3: CASSSWEPTEGYTF. The CDR3 nucleotides read TGTGCCAGCAGTTCCTGGGAACCCACGGAGGGCTACACCTTC.

J is TRBJ1-1 and V is TRBV6-6; no firm D call. Trimming shortened V by 2 bases and J by 1 base, and 5 bases separated the two germline ends. Germline CDR1 is MNHNY and CDR2 is SVGAGI (reference sequence). The CDR3 is made up of 13 amino acids. The CDR3 coding sequence is TGTGCCAGCAGTTACGGAAGGAACACTGAAGCTTTCTTT. Translation: CASSYGRNTEAFF.

This rearrangement joins TRBV30 to TRBJ2-5; 10 positions match TRBD2. With 0 bases clipped from V and 1 base from J, the junction kept 5 bases outside the gene matches. This CDR3 spans 16 amino acids. The germline CDR1 and CDR2 sequences are GTSNPN and SVGIG (reference sequence). CDR3 DNA: TGTGCCTGGAGTGTACCACTAGCGGGGCGCCAAGAGACCCAGTACTTC. It translates to CAWSVPLAGRQETQYF. Full variable domain (remainder filled in from reference TRBV30 and TRBJ2-5): SQTIHQWPATLVQPVGSPLSLECTVEGTSNPNLYWYRQAAGRGLQLLFYSVGIGQISSEVPQNLSASRPQDRQFILSSKKLLLSDSGFYLCAWSVPLAGRQETQYFGPGTRLLVL.

Here the CDR3 reads CASSFGAGASGANVLTF. DNA of the CDR3: TGTGCCAGCAGCTTCGGGGCGGGGGCCTCTGGGGCCAACGTCCTGACTTTC. The chain is built from TRBV7-6 and TRBJ2-6; possibly TRBD2 for D (7 bases). The CDR3 runs to 17 residues. Germline assignment: CDR1 SGHVS and CDR2 FNYEAQ. Trimming removed 3 bases at V and 0 bases at J, with 12 bases between.

The chain employs TRBV11-2 and TRBJ2-3, with 9 bases matching TRBD1. The germline CDR1 and CDR2 sequences are SGHAT and FQNNGV. The trim removed 5 bases at V and 1 base at J, leaving 7 bases unmatched. This CDR3 has 16 amino acids. The CDR3 coding sequence is TGTGCCAGCAGCCCCTGGACAGGGGATGGCACAGATACGCAGTATTTT. It encodes CASSPWTGDGTDTQYF.

The chain carries TRBV7-9 and TRBJ2-4, with D possibly matching TRBD1 (5 bases). Germline V gene lookup returns CDR1 SEHNR and CDR2 FQNEAQ (reference sequence). This CDR3 region has 14 residues. V lost 4 bases, J lost 9 bases, and 16 bases lay in between. CDR3 nucleotide sequence: TGTGCCAGCAGCTCCTCAGGGATCCGGAGCATTCAGTACTTC. Amino acids: CASSSSGIRSIQYF.

This sequence joins TRBV5-1 and TRBJ2-2; TRBD2 aligns across 9 bases. The CDR3 is made up of 19 amino acids. V lost 1 base, J lost 2 bases, and 12 bases stayed unmatched. Looked up from germline, CDR1 is SGHRS and CDR2 is YFSETQ. For the CDR3, the DNA is TGCGCCAGCAGCTTGAGGCTGGGTAGCGGGAGACTTAACACCGGGGAGCTGTTTTTT. It encodes CASSLRLGSGRLNTGELFF. Full variable domain (missing parts from reference TRBV5-1 and TRBJ2-2): KAGVTQTPRYLIKTRGQQVTLSCSPISGHRSVSWYQQTPGQGLQFLFEYFSETQRNKGNFPGRFSGRQFSNSRSEMNVSTLELGDSALYLCASSLRLGSGRLNTGELFFGEGSRLTVL.

The chain is built from TRBV29-1 and TRBJ2-5; tentatively, D is TRBD1 (6 bases). Trimming left V 2 bases short and J 5 bases short, with 9 bases between. There are 12 residues in the CDR3. From germline, CDR1 is SQVTM and CDR2 ANQGSEA. CDR3 coding DNA: TGCAGCGTTGAACGCCAGGGGGAGACCCAGTACTTC. This codes for CSVERQGETQYF.

The chain is built from TRBV5-6 and TRBJ2-1; D may be TRBD2 (6 bases). V was cut by 0 bases and J by 10 bases, with 8 bases left in between. Germline assignment: CDR1 SGHDT and CDR2 YYEEEE. There are 12 residues in the CDR3. The DNA for the CDR3 is TGTGCCAGCAGCTTGGAGGCGGGGGAGCAGTTCTTC. This codes for CASSLEAGEQFF.

This clone was seen only once. The chain joins TRBV27 to TRBJ1-4; no clear D. The CDR3 has 14 residues. Germline V CDR1 and CDR2: MNHEY, SMNVEV (reference sequence). Trimming shortened V by 5 bases and J by 8 bases, and 15 bases separated the two germline ends. The CDR3 here is CASSKRWGSEKLFF. The CDR3 nucleotides read TGTGCCAGCAGTAAACGATGGGGTAGCGAAAAACTGTTTTTT.

The chain links TRBV7-9 to TRBJ2-5, with 8 nucleotides matching TRBD1. The CDR3 spans 14 residues. Germline V gives CDR1 SEHNR, CDR2 FQNEAQ (reference sequence). With V trimmed by 3 bases and J by 6 bases, 6 bases remained unmatched. The DNA for the CDR3 is TGTGCCAGCAGCTTTGGACAGGGCCCAAAGACCCAGTACTTC. The encoded protein is CASSFGQGPKTQYF.

The chain links TRBV2 to TRBJ2-1, with D hard to call. The CDR3 loop spans 14 amino acids. Germline V lookup: CDR1 SNHLY, CDR2 FYNNEI. V lost 6 bases and J 6 bases, leaving 15 bases between the germline ends. Written as DNA, the CDR3 is TGTGCCAGCAGAACTACTTTCTACCCCAATGAGCAGTTCTTC. This encodes CASRTTFYPNEQFF.

The V gene is TRBV30, the J gene TRBJ2-7; TRBD1 aligns across 8 bases. V lost 2 bases to trimming and J lost 6 bases; unmatched junction nucleotides: 3. Germline loops: CDR1 GTSNPN, CDR2 SVGIG (reference sequence). The CDR3 totals 12 residues. CDR3 amino acids: CAWSRQGSEQYF. The CDR3 DNA sequence: TGTGCCTGGAGTCGACAGGGGAGCGAGCAGTACTTC.

The chain carries TRBV15 and TRBJ1-4; 8 bases fit TRBD1. CDR1 and CDR2 from the germline V gene are LNHNV and YYDKDF (reference sequence). This CDR3 comprises 14 residues. Trimming removed 4 bases from V and 3 bases from J; junction bases left unmatched: 1. CDR3 nucleotides: TGTGCCACCAGCACACAGGGGGCTAATGAAAAACTGTTTTTT. This sequence encodes CATSTQGANEKLFF.

This clone was found once. This chain uses TRBV7-9 with TRBJ1-2; D gene uncertain. The CDR3 totals 13 residues. Trimming cost V 1 base and J 2 bases, with 5 bases left between them. CDR1 is SEHNR and CDR2 is FQNEAQ in the germline V gene (reference sequence). CDR3 in amino acids: CASSLGQNYGYTF. The CDR3 region has the DNA TGTGCCAGCAGCTTAGGACAAAACTATGGCTACACCTTC.

The rearrangement links TRBV4-1 to TRBJ1-5; D gene unclear. The CDR3 covers 18 residues. Germline loops: CDR1 MGHRA, CDR2 YSYEKL. V was pared by 1 base and J by 0 bases, with 16 bases between. The CDR3 nucleotides read TGCGCCAGCAGCCAAGTTCCCAGTTTAGGTTATAGCAATCAGCCCCAGCATTTT. Translating it yields CASSQVPSLGYSNQPQHF.

The CDR3 bases are TGCGCCAGCAGCCCCGTCGGGGCTGGGACCCAGTACTTC. Protein sequence: CASSPVGAGTQYF. The chain employs TRBV4-1 and TRBJ2-5; TRBD1 or TRBD2 may be the D gene (5 bases each). Trimming shortened V by 4 bases and J by 7 bases, and 13 bases separated the two germline ends. Germline V gene lookup returns CDR1 MGHRA and CDR2 YSYEKL. The CDR3 spans 13 residues.

This sequence joins TRBV6-1 and TRBJ1-5; TRBD1 is a possible D gene (6 bases). V gave up 2 bases and J gave up 7 bases, with 21 bases separating them. This CDR3 contains 17 residues. Germline CDR1 reads MNHNS; CDR2 reads SASEGT. CDR3 in amino acids: CASSESIGQSMVQPQHF. CDR3 nucleotides: TGTGCCAGCAGTGAATCTATAGGACAGTCAATGGTGCAGCCCCAGCATTTT.

J is TRBJ1-2 and V is TRBV5-1; D gene ambiguous. V lost 0 bases and J 8 bases, leaving 11 bases between the germline ends. The germline gives CDR1 SGHRS, CDR2 YFSETQ. This CDR3 comprises 13 residues. In nucleotides, the CDR3 is TGCGCCAGCAGCTTGGAGGGTCTGGAGGGCTACACCTTC. It encodes CASSLEGLEGYTF.

CDR3 loop: CAWTPGLTVDTQYF. The CDR3 coding sequence is TGTGCCTGGACCCCAGGCTTGACCGTAGATACGCAGTATTTT. V is TRBV30 and J is TRBJ2-3; D gene unclear. Germline V gene sequence: CDR1 GTSNPN, CDR2 SVGIG (reference sequence). Trimming removed 4 bases from V and 5 bases from J, with 16 bases in between. The CDR3 is made up of 14 amino acids.

This chain links TRBV11-2 with TRBJ1-1; TRBD1 might be the D (6 bases). CDR1 and CDR2 (germline): SGHAT, FQNNGV. The CDR3 sequence is 17 residues long. Trimming stripped 2 bases from V and 5 bases from J, with 21 bases between. The CDR3 DNA sequence: TGTGCCAGCAGCTTAAACCGTTGGCCCACAGGGAGGACTGAAGCTTTCTTT. Translating gives CASSLNRWPTGRTEAFF.

This chain joins TRBV18 and TRBJ2-5; TRBD2 agrees at 11 bases. The length of the CDR3 is 15 residues. CDR1 and CDR2 from the germline V gene are KGHSH and LQKENI. The V segment lost 5 bases and the J segment 5 bases; nucleotides outside the gene matches: 7. The CDR3 nucleotides read TGTGCCAGCTCAGAACGACTAGCGGGGTTGGAGACCCAGTACTTC. Amino acids: CASSERLAGLETQYF.